A selection of T cell receptor beta chains follows, all from one sample in a study of OX40 agonist ivuxolimab in advanced cancers. This table comes from immunoSEQ multiplex PCR, and its TCRdb copy is limited to in-frame clones, with some not included. The sample consists of around 34,000 clones, under 85% of them appearing once. The sample consisted of CD4+ or CD8+ T cells sorted from blood, taken in a trial of the OX40 agonist ivuxolimab. These receptors originate from an adult with an advanced solid tumor such as melanoma, head and neck, liver or kidney cancer. CDR3s leave out the opening cysteine and the closing phenylalanine or tryptophan. Each record gives: J gene, CDR3 length, V gene, CDR3 protein.

TRBJ1-4 | 12 | TRBV5-1 | ASSLAQGDEKLF
TRBJ1-4 | 14 | TRBV5-4 | ASSLRGQGGNEKLF
TRBJ1-4 | 11 | TRBV18 | ASSIDYLEKLF
TRBJ2-5 | 12 | TRBV2 | ASSEDRASETQY
TRBJ2-2 | 11 | TRBV19 | ASSSWATGELF
TRBJ2-3 | 13 | TRBV9 | ASSVGIGVADTQY
TRBJ2-2 | 14 | TRBV7-8 | ASQLEGETNTGELF
TRBJ2-7 | 12 | TRBV5-1 | ASSSSGQGREQY
TRBJ1-5 | 14 | TRBV6-5 | ASSYSRFHSNQPQH
TRBJ1-4 | 12 | TRBV2 | ASRAGQLNEKLF
TRBJ1-1 | 10 | TRBV2 | ASRLRDTEAF
TRBJ1-3 | 13 | TRBV6-6 | ASSTRQNAGNTIY
TRBJ2-7 | 7 | TRBV7-3 | ASSSEQY
TRBJ1-1 | 14 | TRBV5-1 | ASSLGGVAANTEAF
TRBJ2-1 | 11 | TRBV7-9 | ASSYSGPEGQF
TRBJ2-3 | 11 | TRBV7-7 | ASGRTTTDTQY
TRBJ1-2 | 13 | TRBV9 | ASSTPRGGNYGYT
TRBJ2-7 | 10 | TRBV18 | ASSQGLGEQY
TRBJ1-3 | 13 | TRBV19 | ASSIRITTGNTIY
TRBJ1-5 | 14 | TRBV7-2 | ASSLWGRGDNQPQH
TRBJ2-3 | 13 | TRBV11-2 | ASSPAGGPTDTQY
TRBJ2-3 | 12 | TRBV5-1 | ASSLMGGTDTQY
TRBJ2-5 | 12 | TRBV15 | ATSRGRSEETQY
TRBJ2-2 | 13 | TRBV7-9 | ASSLTGTNTGELF
TRBJ1-1 | 11 | TRBV6-5 | ASSPAEGGEAF
TRBJ2-7 | 12 | TRBV5-1 | ASSLGGGSYEQY
TRBJ2-1 | 11 | TRBV30 | AWHGRDYNEQF
TRBJ2-1 | 10 | TRBV5-6 | AGSFIGYEQF
TRBJ1-6 | 14 | TRBV28 | ASSSGTISYNSPLH
TRBJ1-1 | 11 | TRBV2 | ASSNKGGTEAF
TRBJ2-1 | 13 | TRBV5-6 | ASRLLAPAYNEQF
TRBJ2-1 | 12 | TRBV25-1 | ASSGMAARSEQF
TRBJ1-5 | 12 | TRBV4-1 | ASSPTPDRQPQH